These 10 T cell receptor beta chains were sequenced from one sample in a study of regulatory T cells in long-lasting Graves disease. Time point meaning: newly diagnosed GD, antithyroid drugs for less than 3 months. PBMC-derived RNA was used for the TCR library. For TCR beta, libraries came from iRepertoire HTBI primers and Arm-PCR of CDR3 regions. TCRdb reanalysed the multiplex PCR reads using MiXCR and keeps one entry per CDR3 protein. This table holds a few hundred thousand distinct CDR3 sequences, over 14% found once. These data are also associated with another study on T cells in Graves' hyperthyroidism and ophthalmopathy.

Sample: peripheral blood mononuclear cells (PBMCs), taken at new diagnosis, from a patient treated with antithyroid drugs. The source of these receptors is a woman between 35 and 50 years old with Graves disease.

This clonotype was counted a few times. CDR3 protein: CASSPNLSGRKNEQFF. The CDR3 DNA reads as TGTGCCAGCAGCCCCAACCTTAGCGGGAGGAAAAATGAGCAGTTCTTC. The chain combines TRBV7-9 with TRBJ2-1, with 10 bases that match TRBD2. Germline CDR1 SEHNR, CDR2 FQNEAQ (reference sequence). The trim removed 5 bases at V and 7 bases at J, leaving 11 bases unmatched. This CDR3 contains 16 residues. The whole variable domain, filled in from reference TRBV7-9 and TRBJ2-1, reads DTGVSQNPRHKITKRGQNVTFRCDPISEHNRLYWYRQTLGQGPEFLTYFQNEAQLEKSRLLSDRFSAERPKGSFSTLEIQRTEQGDSAMYLCASSPNLSGRKNEQFFGPGTRLTVL.

This clonotype showed up many times. The chain recombines TRBV29-1 with TRBJ2-3, with D unclear. The germline V and J ends were trimmed by 4 bases and 3 bases, with 8 bases remaining between them. There are 12 residues in the CDR3. The germline gives CDR1 SQVTM, CDR2 ANQGSEA. The CDR3 spells CSVVPLTDTQYF. The CDR3 DNA is TGCAGCGTTGTACCCCTTACAGATACGCAGTATTTT.

This clonotype appeared a few times. This chain links TRBV6-1 with TRBJ1-1; D gene uncertain. Germline CDR1 reads MNHNS; CDR2 reads SASEGT. The ends were cut back, 7 bases at V and 1 base at J, with 7 bases in the middle. The CDR3 loop spans 12 amino acids. The CDR3: CASIKGNTEAFF. The CDR3 DNA sequence: TGTGCCAGCATCAAGGGGAACACTGAAGCTTTCTTT.

The chain carries TRBV6-2 or TRBV6-3 and TRBJ2-2; tentative D call: TRBD2 (6 bases). This CDR3 is built from 15 residues. The germline V gene has CDR1 MNHEY and CDR2 SVGEGT. V was clipped by 4 bases and J by 6 bases, with 15 bases between them. The CDR3: CASSFVTGGPGELFF. CDR3 coding DNA: TGTGCCAGCAGTTTCGTCACAGGAGGGCCCGGGGAGCTGTTTTTT.

The rearrangement joins TRBV2 to TRBJ2-5, with 7 bases that match TRBD1. V shed 7 bases and J 5 bases; nucleotides not matched to a gene: 7. This CDR3 contains 13 residues. Germline values: CDR1 SNHLY, CDR2 FYNNEI. The CDR3 reads CASTVTGFETQYF. CDR3 sequence (DNA): TGTGCCAGCACCGTGACAGGGTTCGAGACCCAGTACTTC.

This clonotype was detected ten times or more. The V call is TRBV27, the J call TRBJ1-5; D gene ambiguous. Germline V gene lookup returns CDR1 MNHEY and CDR2 SMNVEV (reference sequence). CDR3 size: 15 residues. V lost 3 bases and J 0 bases, leaving 9 bases between the germline ends. Written as DNA, the CDR3 is TGTGCCAGCAGTTTTTCAGGAGATAGCAATCAGCCCCAGCATTTT. Its protein product is CASSFSGDSNQPQHF.

This clonotype showed up many times. V gene TRBV24-1 combines with J gene TRBJ1-2; D gene ambiguous. Germline V lookup: CDR1 KGHDR, CDR2 SFDVKD. V was shortened by 3 bases and J by 8 bases, with 9 bases between the two germline ends. The CDR3 is 12 residues long. The chain's CDR3 is CATSDGPGGYTF. The CDR3 DNA follows: TGTGCCACCAGTGATGGACCCGGGGGCTACACCTTC.

This clonotype was seen many times. This rearrangement joins TRBV6-2 or TRBV6-3 to TRBJ2-1; 9 bases align to TRBD2. The CDR3 consists of 22 residues. V dropped 4 bases and J dropped 0; count of bases not matched to a gene: 22. CDR1 and CDR2 from the germline V gene are MNHEY and SVGEGT. The CDR3, as DNA: TGTGCCAGCAGTTTTCATTCCGAAGCGGGGCATAGCGGGAGAGACTCCTACAATGAGCAGTTCTTC. Its protein is CASSFHSEAGHSGRDSYNEQFF.

In this sample, this clonotype turned up a few times. The chain is built from TRBV6-9 and TRBJ2-7, with D maybe TRBD1 (6 bases). There are 16 residues in the CDR3. Germline V gene data show CDR1 as MNHGY and CDR2 as SVAAGI. Between the trimmed V and J ends, which lost 3 bases and 5 bases, there was a span of 20 bases. The CDR3 loop reads CASSYLTQGRVHEQYF. DNA for the CDR3: TGTGCCAGCAGTTACTTGACTCAGGGGAGAGTCCACGAGCAGTACTTC.

V usage is TRBV20-1 and J usage is TRBJ2-5; a possible D gene is TRBD2 (6 bases). The CDR3 has 14 residues. The V and J ends lost 1 base and 1 base respectively, with 10 bases between them. Germline loops: CDR1 DFQATT, CDR2 SNEGSKA (reference sequence). In DNA, the CDR3 is TGCAGTGCTAGAGTCCCGGGAGTCCAAGAGACCCAGTACTTC. Protein product: CSARVPGVQETQYF.